A selection of T cell receptor beta chains follows, all from one sample in a study of T cell responses to AZD1222 COVID-19 vaccine. This table comes from immunoSEQ multiplex PCR, and its TCRdb copy is limited to in-frame clones, with some not included. The sample holds some 150,000 clones; around nine tenths are singletons and the top ten take around 5.2%. The sample was peripheral blood, taken on day 0 of AZD1222 vaccination. The receptors were gathered from an adult in good health. Each CDR3 is given with its conserved first and last residue. The order of the fields is V gene, J gene, D gene, clone size, CDR3 DNA, CDR3 protein. D genes are given only for firm matches. A clone size is listed for some rows: how often the clone was seen (once, few, many), or a class if it is expanded.

v_gene: TRBV5-8; j_gene: TRBJ1-6; d_gene: -; abundance: -; CDR3nt: TGTGCCAGCAGCTTGGGGAATTCACCCCTCCACTTT; CDR3aa: CASSLGNSPLHF
v_gene: TRBV29-1; j_gene: TRBJ2-5; d_gene: -; abundance: -; CDR3nt: TGCAGCGTTGATCTGTGGGGAGAGACCCAGTACTTC; CDR3aa: CSVDLWGETQYF
v_gene: TRBV7-8; j_gene: TRBJ1-2; d_gene: TRBD1; abundance: -; CDR3nt: TGTGCCAGCAGCTTAGGCCGGGACAGGGATGATGGCTACACCTTC; CDR3aa: CASSLGRDRDDGYTF
v_gene: TRBV5-4; j_gene: TRBJ1-1; d_gene: -; abundance: -; CDR3nt: TGTGCCAGCACAGGTATGAACACTGAAGCTTTCTTT; CDR3aa: CASTGMNTEAFF
v_gene: TRBV4-3; j_gene: TRBJ1-2; d_gene: -; abundance: -; CDR3nt: TGCGCCAGCAGCCCGGCCCAAGGGGGTGGATATGGCTACACCTTC; CDR3aa: CASSPAQGGGYGYTF
v_gene: TRBV12-5; j_gene: TRBJ1-4; d_gene: -; abundance: -; CDR3nt: TGTGCTAGTGGTTTGAGGCTGGCAGGGGCTAATGAAAAACTGTTTTTT; CDR3aa: CASGLRLAGANEKLFF
v_gene: TRBV6-1; j_gene: TRBJ1-1; d_gene: -; abundance: -; CDR3nt: TGTGCCAGCAGTGAACTGGGGCCCAGGGACACTGAAGCTTTCTTT; CDR3aa: CASSELGPRDTEAFF
v_gene: TRBV2; j_gene: TRBJ1-1; d_gene: -; abundance: -; CDR3nt: TGTGCCAGCAGTGAAGCTTTCTTT; CDR3aa: CASSEAFF
v_gene: TRBV18; j_gene: TRBJ1-4; d_gene: -; abundance: -; CDR3nt: TGTGCCAGCTCACCAACCATCGTGCCTGGTGAAAAACTGTTTTTT; CDR3aa: CASSPTIVPGEKLFF
v_gene: TRBV10-3; j_gene: TRBJ1-2; d_gene: -; abundance: -; CDR3nt: TGTGCCATCAGGCCGGGGGCAAACTATGGCTACACCTTC; CDR3aa: CAIRPGANYGYTF
v_gene: TRBV18; j_gene: TRBJ1-1; d_gene: -; abundance: once; CDR3nt: TGTGCCAGCTCACCACTTCGGGGACCGAACACTGAAGCTTTCTTT; CDR3aa: CASSPLRGPNTEAFF
v_gene: TRBV19; j_gene: TRBJ2-1; d_gene: -; abundance: -; CDR3nt: TGTGCCAGTAGTATAGACCGCGGGCAAGACAATGAGCAGTTCTTC; CDR3aa: CASSIDRGQDNEQFF
v_gene: TRBV18; j_gene: TRBJ2-3; d_gene: -; abundance: -; CDR3nt: TGTGCCAGCTCACCATCGGAGGGAGATACGCAGTATTTT; CDR3aa: CASSPSEGDTQYF
v_gene: TRBV6-1; j_gene: TRBJ1-5; d_gene: -; abundance: -; CDR3nt: TGTGCCAGCAGCCCACCTGAGGGAGTGCAGCCCCAGCATTTT; CDR3aa: CASSPPEGVQPQHF
v_gene: TRBV6-2/TRBV6-3; j_gene: TRBJ1-5; d_gene: -; abundance: -; CDR3nt: TGTGCCAGCAGTTCTCGGCCCCAGCCCCAGCATTTT; CDR3aa: CASSSRPQPQHF
v_gene: TRBV19; j_gene: TRBJ1-2; d_gene: -; abundance: -; CDR3nt: TGTGCCAGTAGGGGCCATTCTAACTATGGCTACACCTTC; CDR3aa: CASRGHSNYGYTF
v_gene: TRBV15; j_gene: TRBJ2-3; d_gene: -; abundance: -; CDR3nt: TGTGCCACCAGCAGAGATGGCCGGGATACGCAGTATTTT; CDR3aa: CATSRDGRDTQYF
v_gene: TRBV21-1; j_gene: TRBJ2-3; d_gene: -; abundance: -; CDR3nt: TGTGCCAGCAGCAAAGGTCGCAGCACAGATACGCAGTATTTT; CDR3aa: CASSKGRSTDTQYF
v_gene: TRBV7-9; j_gene: TRBJ2-2; d_gene: -; abundance: -; CDR3nt: TGTGCCAGCAGGCCCCCGGTCGGTGGGGGGAACACCGGGGAGCTGTTTTTT; CDR3aa: CASRPPVGGGNTGELFF
v_gene: TRBV7-2; j_gene: TRBJ1-4; d_gene: -; abundance: -; CDR3nt: TGTGCCAGCAGCTTAGAGAATGAAAAACTGTTTTTT; CDR3aa: CASSLENEKLFF
v_gene: TRBV13; j_gene: TRBJ2-7; d_gene: TRBD2; abundance: few; CDR3nt: TGTGCCAGCAGCTCCCTAGCGGGTGAGCAGTACTTC; CDR3aa: CASSSLAGEQYF
v_gene: TRBV12-3/TRBV12-4; j_gene: TRBJ1-1; d_gene: -; abundance: -; CDR3nt: TGTGCCAGCAGTTTGCGGCGCACTGAAGCTTTCTTT; CDR3aa: CASSLRRTEAFF
v_gene: TRBV14; j_gene: TRBJ2-5; d_gene: -; abundance: -; CDR3nt: TGTGCCAGCAGCCAAGAGGGGGAGACCCAGTACTTC; CDR3aa: CASSQEGETQYF
v_gene: TRBV7-6; j_gene: TRBJ2-4; d_gene: TRBD1; abundance: once; CDR3nt: TGTGCCAGCAGCCTGGGACAGAGTGGGGGAAACATTCAGTACTTC; CDR3aa: CASSLGQSGGNIQYF
v_gene: TRBV7-2; j_gene: TRBJ2-4; d_gene: TRBD2; abundance: -; CDR3nt: TGTGCCAGCAGCCGGGGGGGGAGAGGAAACATTCAGTACTTC; CDR3aa: CASSRGGRGNIQYF
v_gene: TRBV28; j_gene: TRBJ2-5; d_gene: TRBD1; abundance: -; CDR3nt: TGTGCCAGCAGTTCGCAGGGGGCGGCGGAGACCCAGTACTTC; CDR3aa: CASSSQGAAETQYF
v_gene: TRBV7-3; j_gene: TRBJ1-2; d_gene: -; abundance: -; CDR3nt: TGTGCCAGCAGCCCTGGTTCCCCGGGGGTTGGCTACACCTTC; CDR3aa: CASSPGSPGVGYTF
v_gene: TRBV3-1/TRBV3-2; j_gene: TRBJ2-3; d_gene: -; abundance: -; CDR3nt: TGTGCCAGCAGCCAGGTATCAGATACGCAGTATTTT; CDR3aa: CASSQVSDTQYF
v_gene: TRBV7-2; j_gene: TRBJ1-4; d_gene: -; abundance: -; CDR3nt: TGTGCCAGCAGCTTAGCGTCCGGTAATGAAAAACTGTTTTTT; CDR3aa: CASSLASGNEKLFF
v_gene: TRBV7-3; j_gene: TRBJ2-2; d_gene: -; abundance: -; CDR3nt: TGTGCCAGCAGCTTAGGGGGCACCGGGGAGCTGTTTTTT; CDR3aa: CASSLGGTGELFF
v_gene: TRBV11-2; j_gene: TRBJ2-7; d_gene: TRBD1; abundance: -; CDR3nt: TGTGCCAGCAGCTCTAGGGGGACAGGGGGCAACGAGCAGTACTTC; CDR3aa: CASSSRGTGGNEQYF
v_gene: TRBV19; j_gene: TRBJ1-5; d_gene: -; abundance: -; CDR3nt: TGTGCCAGTAGTATAGTACAGGGCAGACAGCCCCAGCATTTT; CDR3aa: CASSIVQGRQPQHF
v_gene: TRBV9; j_gene: TRBJ2-5; d_gene: -; abundance: -; CDR3nt: TGTGCCAGCAGCGTAGGGGGAGAGACCCAGTACTTC; CDR3aa: CASSVGGETQYF
v_gene: TRBV2; j_gene: TRBJ2-1; d_gene: TRBD2; abundance: -; CDR3nt: TGTGCCAGCAGTGTCCTTCGGGGCGGGGGGAATGAGCAGTTCTTC; CDR3aa: CASSVLRGGGNEQFF
v_gene: TRBV5-1; j_gene: TRBJ2-1; d_gene: TRBD1; abundance: -; CDR3nt: TGCGCCAGCTCGTCCGGGACAGACTATTACAATGAGCAGTTCTTC; CDR3aa: CASSSGTDYYNEQFF
v_gene: TRBV6-2/TRBV6-3; j_gene: TRBJ1-4; d_gene: TRBD1; abundance: once; CDR3nt: TGTGCCAGCAGTCTCAGGGGGACCAATGAAAAACTGTTTTTT; CDR3aa: CASSLRGTNEKLFF
v_gene: TRBV11-3; j_gene: TRBJ2-1; d_gene: -; abundance: -; CDR3nt: TGTGCCAGCAGCATAGAGCAGGGTTACAATGAGCAGTTCTTC; CDR3aa: CASSIEQGYNEQFF
v_gene: TRBV6-2/TRBV6-3; j_gene: TRBJ2-1; d_gene: TRBD2; abundance: -; CDR3nt: TGTGCCAGCAGTCGTTCAACCAGGCGGGAGGGGGGGTACAATGAGCAGTTCTTC; CDR3aa: CASSRSTRREGGYNEQFF
v_gene: TRBV5-1; j_gene: TRBJ2-5; d_gene: TRBD2; abundance: -; CDR3nt: TGCGCCAGCGGGACTAGCGGGGGTGTAGAGACCCAGTACTTC; CDR3aa: CASGTSGGVETQYF
v_gene: TRBV7-6; j_gene: TRBJ2-1; d_gene: -; abundance: once; CDR3nt: TGTGCCAGCAGCTTGGATGGCGGGGGCCCTTACAATGAGCAGTTCTTC; CDR3aa: CASSLDGGGPYNEQFF
v_gene: TRBV4-2; j_gene: TRBJ1-1; d_gene: -; abundance: -; CDR3nt: TGTGCCAGCAGCCAAGACTGGAACAGCATGAACACTGAAGCTTTCTTT; CDR3aa: CASSQDWNSMNTEAFF
v_gene: TRBV4-1; j_gene: TRBJ2-4; d_gene: TRBD1; abundance: few; CDR3nt: TGCGCCAGCAGCCGTCGTCATGGACAGGTGGATACCAAAAACATTCAGTACTTC; CDR3aa: CASSRRHGQVDTKNIQYF
v_gene: TRBV9; j_gene: TRBJ2-5; d_gene: TRBD2; abundance: once; CDR3nt: TGTGCCAGCAGCGTAGGTAGCGGGGGAGGGGAGACCCAGTACTTC; CDR3aa: CASSVGSGGGETQYF
v_gene: TRBV12-5; j_gene: TRBJ2-3; d_gene: TRBD2; abundance: -; CDR3nt: TGTGCTACTCGTGGGTATGGACGGTCGGTCGGGGGGGATACGCAGTATTTT; CDR3aa: CATRGYGRSVGGDTQYF
v_gene: TRBV6-2/TRBV6-3; j_gene: TRBJ2-4; d_gene: -; abundance: -; CDR3nt: TGTGCCAGCAGTTACACAGTCCAAGGTTCGGGGTCCAAAAACATTCAGTACTTC; CDR3aa: CASSYTVQGSGSKNIQYF